This TCR beta chain was observed in a study of glioma-infiltrating T cells after dendritic cell vaccination. Isocitrate dehydrogenase mutation was absent in all glioblastoma patients. The method was immunoSEQ multiplex PCR; TCRdb's version includes in-frame clones alone and lacks a portion of them. The data contain about 92,000 clones, around 86% of them singletons. Study-level points and caveats: Higher pretreatment TIL content predicted longer progression-free time and survival.

The CDR3 sequence is 15 residues long. The ends were cut back, 4 bases at V and 7 bases at J, with 20 bases in the middle. The germline V gene encodes CDR1 LGHNA and CDR2 YNFKEQ. Details on this clone: The antigen remains undetermined.

This chain links TRBV4-2 with TRBJ2-7, with a tentative D call TRBD1 (6 bases). The source was blood, collected before dendritic cell vaccination. This TCR was recovered from a human donor with glioblastoma. DNA of the CDR3: TGTGCCAGCAGCCCCGGGACCCGAGGGGGTAGGGAGCAGTACTTC. Amino acid sequence: CASSPGTRGGREQYF.